This entry lists 15 T cell receptor beta chains sequenced from one sample in a study of blood T cell repertoires in COVID-19. Some clones are missing from TCRdb's copy, which holds only in-frame ones; the method was immunoSEQ multiplex PCR. The sample holds some 240,000 clones; more than 75% are singletons and the top ten take approximately 3.5%. Sequences were obtained from PBMCs or T cells enriched from blood (not recorded which). Source of these receptors: a woman in her thirties or forties with acute COVID-19.

The chain has TRBV10-3 and TRBJ1-6; D is unclear. The CDR3 is 13 amino acids. V lost 7 bases, J lost 7 bases, and 11 bases lay in between. Germline V gene sequence: CDR1 ENHRY, CDR2 SYGVKD. The CDR3 protein is CAITIQENSPLHF. The CDR3 nucleotides are TGTGCCATCACCATCCAGGAAAATTCACCCCTCCACTTT.

This chain links TRBV7-2 with TRBJ1-1; D possibly corresponds to TRBD1 (6 bases). The length of the CDR3 is 13 residues. CDR1 and CDR2 (germline): SGHTA, FQGNSA. The germline V and J ends were trimmed by 1 base and 3 bases, with 6 bases remaining between them. The CDR3 DNA reads as TGTGCCAGCAGCTTAGGGGGGCACACTGAAGCTTTCTTT. Its protein is CASSLGGHTEAFF.

The chain carries TRBV21-1 and TRBJ2-7; the tabulated D call, TRBD1, remains unverified against the DNA. TRBV21-1 is a pseudogene. This CDR3 region has 13 residues. This CDR3 is CASNHRGPYEQYF. The CDR3 DNA reads TGTGCCAGTAACCACAGGGGTCCCTACGAGCAGTACTTC.

The J gene is TRBJ2-7, the V gene TRBV12-3 or TRBV12-4; D is unclear. V was clipped by 4 bases and J by 10 bases, with 11 bases between them. The CDR3 is 11 amino acids. CDR3 region: CASSSGPAQYF. In DNA form, the CDR3 reads TGTGCCAGCAGTTCAGGTCCCGCCCAGTACTTC.

CDR3 amino acids: CASSLLSGLDTQYF. In nucleotides, the CDR3 is TGTGCCAGCAGCTTGCTTTCCGGGTTAGATACGCAGTATTTT. The chain couples TRBV5-5 to TRBJ2-3; D unresolved. CDR3 size: 14 residues. Per germline, CDR1 SGHKS and CDR2 YYEKEE (reference sequence). V shed 1 base and J shed 5 bases, with 11 bases lying between them.

The gene calls are TRBV30 and TRBJ2-5; the match to TRBD2 covers 8 bases. Trimming took 4 bases from V and 2 from J; bases not matched to a gene: 6. The germline gives CDR1 GTSNPN, CDR2 SVGIG (reference sequence). This CDR3 has 14 residues. In DNA form, the CDR3 reads TGTGCCTGGAATACGGGAGGGCTTCAAGAGACCCAGTACTTC. Its translation: CAWNTGGLQETQYF.

The chain combines TRBV12-5 with TRBJ2-1, with a tentative D call TRBD2 (5 bases). Germline CDR1 and CDR2: LGHNT and FRNRAP. V was shortened by 6 bases and J by 8 bases, with 11 bases between the two germline ends. This CDR3 has 12 amino acids. CDR3 DNA sequence: TGTGCTAGTGGCCGTGACGGGGATGAGCAGTTCTTC. Translation: CASGRDGDEQFF. The full variable domain, with the rest looked up from reference TRBV12-5 and TRBJ2-1, is DARVTQTPRHKVTEMGQEVTMRCQPILGHNTVFWYRQTMMQGLELLAYFRNRAPLDDSGMPKDRFSAEMPDATLATLKIQPSEPRDSAVYFCASGRDGDEQFFGPGTRLTVL.

The chain uses TRBV6-1 and TRBJ1-1; 7 bases agree with TRBD1. The CDR3 extends over 15 amino acids. With V trimmed by 5 bases and J by 2 bases, 8 bases remained unmatched. Germline loops: CDR1 MNHNS, CDR2 SASEGT. CDR3 loop: CASSQLIGGNTEAFF. The CDR3 nucleotides are TGTGCCAGCAGTCAATTGATAGGGGGCAACACTGAAGCTTTCTTT.

V usage is TRBV7-9 and J usage is TRBJ1-2; tentatively, D is TRBD1 (5 bases). The CDR3 is 18 residues long. Germline V lookup: CDR1 SEHNR, CDR2 FQNEAQ (reference sequence). V was trimmed by 4 bases and J by 0 bases, leaving 21 bases between them. This chain's CDR3 is CASSSRAGGPSANYGYTF. The DNA for the CDR3 is TGTGCCAGCAGCTCCAGGGCGGGGGGACCTTCGGCTAACTATGGCTACACCTTC. The variable domain in full, completed from reference TRBV7-9 and TRBJ1-2, reads DTGVSQNPRHKITKRGQNVTFRCDPISEHNRLYWYRQTLGQGPEFLTYFQNEAQLEKSRLLSDRFSAERPKGSFSTLEIQRTEQGDSAMYLCASSSRAGGPSANYGYTFGSGTRLTVV.

The chain joins TRBV5-4 to TRBJ1-1; perhaps TRBD1 as D (5 bases). Trimming removed 4 bases from V and 11 bases from J, with 24 bases in between. Germline CDR1 reads SGHNT; CDR2 reads YYREEE (reference sequence). CDR3 length equals 15 residues. CDR3 sequence reads: CASSLTRGGYGEAFF. CDR3 nucleotide sequence: TGTGCCAGCAGCCTCACCCGCGGGGGTTACGGGGAGGCTTTCTTT.

This clone was counted many times. The chain is built from TRBV24-1 and TRBJ2-1, with 9 positions matching TRBD2. Germline V gene lookup returns CDR1 KGHDR and CDR2 SFDVKD. CDR3 length: 15 residues. After removal of 9 bases from V and 8 bases from J, the junction contained 13 bases not matched to a gene. CDR3 nucleotides: TGTGCCACCTCTCCTGGGCGGGAGGGTATTGATGAGCAGTTCTTC. Translating it yields CATSPGREGIDEQFF.

The chain has TRBV7-2 and TRBJ1-1; 10 bases match TRBD1. The germline gives CDR1 SGHTA, CDR2 FQGNSA. CDR3 size: 14 residues. After removal of 6 bases from V and 4 bases from J, the junction contained 5 bases not matched to a gene. In DNA form, the CDR3 reads TGTGCCAGCAGAAAAAGGACAGGGGGCACTGAAGCTTTCTTT. Its protein is CASRKRTGGTEAFF. Combining the CDR3 with reference TRBV7-2 and TRBJ1-1 gives the whole variable domain GAGVSQSPSNKVTEKGKDVELRCDPISGHTALYWYRQSLGQGLEFLIYFQGNSAPDKSGLPSDRFSAERTGGSVSTLTIQRTQQEDSAVYLCASRKRTGGTEAFFGQGTRLTVV.

This chain links TRBV7-8 with TRBJ2-7; 8 nucleotides agree with TRBD1. CDR1 and CDR2 from the germline V gene are SGHVS and FQNEAQ. V shed 4 bases and J 2 bases; nucleotides not matched to a gene: 1. This CDR3 region has 13 residues. The CDR3 region has the DNA TGTGCCAGCAGCTGGGACAGGACCTACGAGCAGTACTTC. It translates to CASSWDRTYEQYF. Complete variable domain (other parts from reference TRBV7-8 and TRBJ2-7): GAGVSQSPRYKVAKRGQDVALRCDPISGHVSLFWYQQALGQGPEFLTYFQNEAQLDKSGLPSDRFFAERPEGSVSTLKIQRTQQEDSAVYLCASSWDRTYEQYFGPGTRLTVT.

This chain joins TRBV6-5 and TRBJ2-3; D is uncertain. From germline, CDR1 is MNHEY and CDR2 SVGAGI. The CDR3 is 13 amino acids. Trimming left V 6 bases short and J 1 base short, with 8 bases between. The CDR3: CASSRLGTDTQYF. The CDR3 DNA reads TGTGCCAGCAGCCGACTTGGCACAGATACGCAGTATTTT.

The gene calls are TRBV11-2 and TRBJ1-2; tentatively, D is TRBD1 (6 bases). In germline, CDR1 is SGHAT, CDR2 FQNNGV. The CDR3 loop spans 14 amino acids. V was trimmed by 5 bases and J by 8 bases, leaving 18 bases between them. The CDR3 region has the DNA TGTGCCAGCAGCACGGGACCGTATGGGGGCGGCTACACCTTC. It yields the protein CASSTGPYGGGYTF.